This T cell receptor beta chain comes out of a study of T cell changes during pregnancy in multiple sclerosis. This clone showed up just a few times. Trimming took 4 bases from V and 7 from J; bases not matched to a gene: 5. Germline assignment: CDR1 SGDLS and CDR2 YYNGEE. The CDR3 contains 14 residues. The data were produced by immunoSEQ multiplex PCR, yet TCRdb's version contains in-frame clones alone and is incomplete. The repertoire holds tens of thousands of clones, roughly nine tenths seen once, with around 0.22% in the top ten. J is TRBJ1-6 and V is TRBV9; 7 nucleotides agree with TRBD1. The sequenced sample was CD4+ T cells from peripheral blood mononuclear cells, obtained before pregnancy. This receptor was identified in a female donor with multiple sclerosis, enrolled in a pregnancy study. The CDR3 region has the DNA TGTGCCAGCAGCCCAGACAGGGACAATTCACCCCTCCACTTT. Translation gives CASSPDRDNSPLHF.